This TCR beta chain derives from a study of cytomegalovirus exposure and HLA in healthy donors. Points on this clone: Its antigen remains unknown.

In the PCR, 60 Vbeta and 13 Jbeta primers were used. Produced via immunoSEQ multiplex PCR; TCRdb's table is partial and in-frame only. The sample yields approximately 110,000 clones, 77% seen once. The study's findings and limits: Later on, a genetic analysis was performed. It linked a missense variant in DCLRE1C with V- and J-gene trimming of TCR beta.

CDR3 size: 14 residues. Germline V gene sequence: CDR1 LNHDA, CDR2 SQIVND (reference sequence). V gave up 8 bases and J gave up 7 bases; unmatched junction bases: 6. Sequencing input: PBMCs. The chain links TRBV19 to TRBJ1-6; 9 nucleotides agree with TRBD1. The sequence came from a woman aged 40 to 50 in good health and CMV-seropositive. As DNA, the CDR3 is TGTGCCAGTCGCGGACAGGGGTGGAATTCACCCCTCCACTTT. This translates into CASRGQGWNSPLHF.